The present entry profiles one TCR beta chain with its context. The antigen is not known. The assay that was used to sequence DNA from cultured CD4+ T cells was the Oncomine TCR Beta short-read assay. CD4+ T cells were cultured, and genomic DNA was extracted from them. A single record per CDR3 protein comes from TCRdb applying MiXCR to the PCR reads. This sample carries over 20,000 distinct CDR3 sequences, around 50% of them seen once, and the ten largest clones take around 5.5%. This CDR3 comprises 17 residues. This sample was included in a study of vaccination and CD4 T cells after COVID-19. Treatment given: roughly 10-day PBMC culture with coronavirus spike peptide pools or control peptides (ViraFEST assay).

The chain couples TRBV12-1 to TRBJ2-7; the table's D call, TRBD2, was not checked against the DNA. TRBV12-1 is deemed a pseudogene. This sequence originates from a human donor who had recovered from COVID-19. The sequenced sample consisted of CD4+ T cells from blood, cultured in vitro. The CDR3 nucleotides are TGTGCCAGCAGCCCCCGGTCATGGACTAGCGGGCCCTACGAGCAGTACTTC. Translated, it gives CASSPRSWTSGPYEQYF.